These T cell receptor beta chains were read from a single sample in a study of T cell responses to AZD1222 COVID-19 vaccine. Using immunoSEQ multiplex PCR, the repertoire was profiled, and TCRdb retains in-frame clones only, with some absent. The repertoire holds roughly 80,000 clones, with over 75% as singletons. Sequenced here: peripheral blood, sampled 28 days after the second AZD1222 dose. These receptors were collected from an adult who received the AZD1222 COVID-19 vaccine. CDR3s include the opening cysteine and the closing phenylalanine or tryptophan. The order of the fields is J gene, V gene, CDR3 protein.

j_gene: TRBJ1-2
v_gene: TRBV6-5
CDR3aa: CASRTPTGGVWGYTF

j_gene: TRBJ2-5
v_gene: TRBV28
CDR3aa: CASSFPRNYNQYF

j_gene: TRBJ2-1
v_gene: TRBV5-1
CDR3aa: CASSLGTYNEQFF

j_gene: TRBJ1-3
v_gene: TRBV10-3
CDR3aa: CAISKRDGGNTIYF

j_gene: TRBJ2-3
v_gene: TRBV5-1
CDR3aa: CASSLASLAGRTDTQYF

j_gene: TRBJ2-7
v_gene: TRBV7-8
CDR3aa: CASSVAGSYLSYEQYF

j_gene: TRBJ2-4
v_gene: TRBV29-1
CDR3aa: CSVEKQGRNIQYF

j_gene: TRBJ2-1
v_gene: TRBV4-2
CDR3aa: CASSRRLLATTYNEQFF

j_gene: TRBJ1-1
v_gene: TRBV7-9
CDR3aa: CASSLNTVNTEAFF

j_gene: TRBJ2-5
v_gene: TRBV4-2
CDR3aa: CASSQAVTGEETQYF

j_gene: TRBJ2-7
v_gene: TRBV23-1
CDR3aa: CASSQSPSSHEQYF

j_gene: TRBJ1-4
v_gene: TRBV5-1
CDR3aa: CASTAAVNEKLFF

j_gene: TRBJ1-5
v_gene: TRBV7-8
CDR3aa: CASSLLGGLNQPQHF

j_gene: TRBJ1-1
v_gene: TRBV12-3/TRBV12-4
CDR3aa: CASSLLNTEAFF

j_gene: TRBJ2-7
v_gene: TRBV12-3/TRBV12-4
CDR3aa: CASTRYEQYF

j_gene: TRBJ2-5
v_gene: TRBV11-3
CDR3aa: CASARGLADQETQYF

j_gene: TRBJ2-7
v_gene: TRBV4-2
CDR3aa: CASTIAAQTSYEQYF

j_gene: TRBJ1-4
v_gene: TRBV24-1
CDR3aa: CATTEPGQGFSSNEKLFF

j_gene: TRBJ2-7
v_gene: TRBV10-1
CDR3aa: CASSAGTGGYEQYF

j_gene: TRBJ2-3
v_gene: TRBV6-1
CDR3aa: CASSETRGPLPDTQYF

j_gene: TRBJ2-7
v_gene: TRBV11-3
CDR3aa: CASSLGFEQYF

j_gene: TRBJ1-2
v_gene: TRBV7-9
CDR3aa: CASSSTGTFGYGYTF

j_gene: TRBJ1-1
v_gene: TRBV5-1
CDR3aa: CASPIPPGGENTEAFF

j_gene: TRBJ2-1
v_gene: TRBV12-3/TRBV12-4
CDR3aa: CATGSGTRNEQFF

j_gene: TRBJ2-5
v_gene: TRBV7-9
CDR3aa: CAAWKGGAETQYF

j_gene: TRBJ1-5
v_gene: TRBV7-9
CDR3aa: CARGGQPQHF

j_gene: TRBJ2-3
v_gene: TRBV30
CDR3aa: CAWSVEVSFADTQYF

j_gene: TRBJ2-5
v_gene: TRBV5-1
CDR3aa: CASKQGTPEMETQYF

j_gene: TRBJ1-1
v_gene: TRBV5-1
CDR3aa: CASSRNRANTEAFF

j_gene: TRBJ1-5
v_gene: TRBV6-5
CDR3aa: CASSSGTMDQPQHF

j_gene: TRBJ1-6
v_gene: TRBV7-8
CDR3aa: CASSQGSPGAFSPLHF

j_gene: TRBJ2-7
v_gene: TRBV10-3
CDR3aa: CAIGGQGSYEQYF

j_gene: TRBJ1-1
v_gene: TRBV6-5
CDR3aa: CASRARWGTEAFF

j_gene: TRBJ1-5
v_gene: TRBV11-2
CDR3aa: CASSLAGGPQHF

j_gene: TRBJ1-1
v_gene: TRBV9
CDR3aa: CASSTRDQNTEAFF

j_gene: TRBJ1-3
v_gene: TRBV30
CDR3aa: CAWSPLGLSGNTIYF

j_gene: TRBJ2-3
v_gene: TRBV12-3/TRBV12-4
CDR3aa: CASKKTVTDTQYF

j_gene: TRBJ2-5
v_gene: TRBV11-3
CDR3aa: CASSLVATAETQYF

j_gene: TRBJ1-4
v_gene: TRBV11-3
CDR3aa: CASSLGEKLFF

j_gene: TRBJ1-3
v_gene: TRBV3-1/TRBV3-2
CDR3aa: CASSHLSGNTIYF

j_gene: TRBJ1-1
v_gene: TRBV7-3
CDR3aa: CASSSLPQDTEAFF

j_gene: TRBJ1-4
v_gene: TRBV7-8
CDR3aa: CASSSPQGASTNEKLFF

j_gene: TRBJ1-1
v_gene: TRBV9
CDR3aa: CASSAADRGRNTEAFF

j_gene: TRBJ2-1
v_gene: TRBV5-4
CDR3aa: CASSLRTRGDFNEQFF

j_gene: TRBJ2-3
v_gene: TRBV6-4
CDR3aa: CASSESTGGSTDTQYF

j_gene: TRBJ2-2
v_gene: TRBV27
CDR3aa: CASTMGIPGTFTGELFF

j_gene: TRBJ1-6
v_gene: TRBV6-5
CDR3aa: CASRDGGGSPLHF

j_gene: TRBJ2-1
v_gene: TRBV5-1
CDR3aa: CASSSGTGGFVNEQFF

j_gene: TRBJ2-2
v_gene: TRBV7-6
CDR3aa: CASSKTRNTGELFF

j_gene: TRBJ2-3
v_gene: TRBV7-9
CDR3aa: CASSFGSTQYF

j_gene: TRBJ1-5
v_gene: TRBV10-2
CDR3aa: CASSMTHTSNQPQHF